The next 5 T cell receptor beta chains were all read from a single sample in a study of CD8+CD57+ T cells in acquired aplastic anemia. Genomic DNA provided the template from which TCR beta VDJ and CDR3 profiles were obtained. One entry per CDR3 protein results from TCRdb running MiXCR on the reads. The table has some 220,000 distinct CDR3 sequences, about a third seen once. Sequenced sample: sorted CD4+, CD8+, or CD8+CD57+ T cells (not recorded which) from PBMCs. Receptors were obtained from a human donor in good health, serving as a control.

This clonotype occurred many times. CDR3 bases: TGCGCCAGCAGCCAAGCCAGTCAAGCGGAGACCCAGTACTTC. This translates into CASSQASQAETQYF. The V gene is TRBV4-1, the J gene TRBJ2-5; D remains unclear. Trimming stripped 1 base from V and 5 bases from J, with 11 bases between. Germline V gene lookup returns CDR1 MGHRA and CDR2 YSYEKL. This CDR3 comprises 14 residues.

This chain joins TRBV30 and TRBJ1-2; D uncertain. Germline V gene data show CDR1 as GTSNPN and CDR2 as SVGIG (reference sequence). Trimming removed 5 bases at V and 7 bases at J, with 17 bases between. The CDR3 has 13 residues. The CDR3 loop is CAWDAGLRLGYTF. The CDR3, as DNA: TGTGCCTGGGACGCCGGGCTCCGCCTTGGCTACACCTTC.

The chain carries TRBV19 and TRBJ1-6, with TRBD1 identical over 7 bases. Germline values: CDR1 LNHDA, CDR2 SQIVND (reference sequence). The length of the CDR3 is 15 residues. Trimming at V came to 7 bases and at J to 3 bases, leaving 6 bases not matched to a gene. In DNA form, the CDR3 reads TGTGCCAGTAATCCCGGGACAGTCTATAATTCACCCCTCCACTTT. This translates into CASNPGTVYNSPLHF.

In its sample, this clonotype was seen many times. The V call is TRBV10-2, the J call TRBJ2-7, with 9 nucleotides matching TRBD2. Germline CDR1 is WSHSY and CDR2 is SAAADI. With V trimmed by 4 bases and J by 4 bases, 8 bases remained unmatched. This CDR3 is built from 15 residues. CDR3 sequence reads: CASSGGGRASYEQYF. CDR3 nucleotide sequence: TGCGCCAGCAGTGGTGGCGGGAGGGCGTCTTACGAGCAGTACTTC.

This clonotype was seen many times. The gene calls are TRBV19 and TRBJ1-6, with D unclear. This CDR3 has 14 residues. Germline-derived CDR1 and CDR2 are LNHDA and SQIVND (reference sequence). V was clipped by 7 bases and J by 8 bases, with 15 bases between them. This CDR3 reads CASTPHLWDSPLHF. DNA of the CDR3: TGTGCCAGTACTCCACATCTATGGGATTCACCCCTCCACTTT.